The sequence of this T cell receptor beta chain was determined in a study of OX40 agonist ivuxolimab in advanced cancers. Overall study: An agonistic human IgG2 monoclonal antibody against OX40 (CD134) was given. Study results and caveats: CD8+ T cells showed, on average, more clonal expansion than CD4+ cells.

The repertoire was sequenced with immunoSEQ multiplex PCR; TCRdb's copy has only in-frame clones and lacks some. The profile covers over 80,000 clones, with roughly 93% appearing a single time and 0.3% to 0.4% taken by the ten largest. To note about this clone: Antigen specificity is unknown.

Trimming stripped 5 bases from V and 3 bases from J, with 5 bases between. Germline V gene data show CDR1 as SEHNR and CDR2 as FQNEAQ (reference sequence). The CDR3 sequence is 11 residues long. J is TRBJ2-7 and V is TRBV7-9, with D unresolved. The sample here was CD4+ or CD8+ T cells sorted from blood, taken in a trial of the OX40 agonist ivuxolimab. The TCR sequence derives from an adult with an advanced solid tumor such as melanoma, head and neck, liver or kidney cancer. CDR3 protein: CASSPLYEQYF. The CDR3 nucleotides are TGTGCCAGCAGCCCACTCTACGAGCAGTACTTC.